The 24 T cell receptor beta chains below were found in one sample sequenced in a study of OX40 agonist ivuxolimab in advanced cancers. The table came from immunoSEQ multiplex PCR; TCRdb's copy has only in-frame clones and leaves some out. The top ten clones hold approximately 1.2% of a sample with about 50,000 clones, approximately 84% of them seen once. This material consisted of CD4+ or CD8+ T cells sorted from blood, taken in a trial of the OX40 agonist ivuxolimab. The source is an adult with an advanced solid tumor such as melanoma, head and neck, liver or kidney cancer.

The rearrangement joins TRBV5-1 to TRBJ2-7; TRBD1 matches 7 bases. The CDR3 spans 14 residues. Germline loops: CDR1 SGHRS, CDR2 YFSETQ. After removal of 2 bases from V and 2 bases from J, the junction contained 4 bases not matched to a gene. As DNA, the CDR3 is TGCGCCAGCAGCTTCCGGGACAGAGCCTACGAGCAGTACTTC. Translating gives CASSFRDRAYEQYF.

The genes are TRBV7-8 and TRBJ1-5; 7 bases map to TRBD1. The CDR3 contains 13 residues. J lost 10 bases, V lost 3 bases, and 6 bases had no gene match. CDR1 is SGHVS and CDR2 is FQNEAQ in the germline V gene. For the CDR3, the DNA is TGTGCCAGCAGCTTTGACAGGGAAGCCCCCCAGCATTTT. Translating it yields CASSFDREAPQHF.

The rearrangement links TRBV20-1 to TRBJ2-1, with D unresolved. V was pared by 7 bases and J by 5 bases, with 9 bases between. Germline CDR1 reads DFQATT; CDR2 reads SNEGSKA (reference sequence). The CDR3 totals 11 residues. In DNA, the CDR3 is TGCAGTGTTCAATGGGACAATGAGCAGTTCTTC. The encoded protein is CSVQWDNEQFF.

V usage is TRBV7-2 and J usage is TRBJ1-1, with D hard to call. The CDR3 length is 14 residues. In germline, CDR1 is SGHTA, CDR2 FQGNSA. V lost 5 bases, J lost 1 base, and 11 bases lay in between. This CDR3 is CASSTIPGNTEAFF. The CDR3 nucleotides are TGTGCCAGCAGCACGATTCCAGGGAACACTGAAGCTTTCTTT.

This chain joins TRBV5-4 and TRBJ2-7, with D maybe TRBD1 (5 bases). Germline CDR1 SGHNT, CDR2 YYREEE (reference sequence). The CDR3 is made up of 13 amino acids. The germline V and J ends were trimmed by 5 bases and 0 bases, with 9 bases remaining between them. CDR3 coding DNA: TGTGCCAGCAGTTCGACAGTCTCCTACGAGCAGTACTTC. Translating it yields CASSSTVSYEQYF.

In DNA, the CDR3 is TGTGCCAGCTCCCGGGCTAGCGGGAGCGGTGAGCAGTACTTC. Protein sequence: CASSRASGSGEQYF. V usage is TRBV18 and J usage is TRBJ2-7, with 10 bases identical to TRBD2. Trimming at V came to 6 bases and at J to 7 bases, leaving 9 bases not matched to a gene. The CDR3 spans 14 residues. Germline loops: CDR1 KGHSH, CDR2 LQKENI.

The rearrangement uses TRBV15 and TRBJ2-2, with TRBD1 as a possible D gene (5 bases). Germline loops: CDR1 LNHNV, CDR2 YYDKDF (reference sequence). Trimming stripped 0 bases from V and 0 bases from J, with 11 bases between. The CDR3 contains 17 residues. Here the CDR3 reads CATSRDRIGANTGELFF. The CDR3, as DNA: TGTGCCACCAGCAGAGATAGGATAGGGGCGAACACCGGGGAGCTGTTTTTT.

V usage is TRBV25-1 and J usage is TRBJ2-4; TRBD1 agrees at 9 bases. There are 15 residues in the CDR3. The V segment lost 6 bases and the J segment 7 bases; nucleotides outside the gene matches: 10. CDR1 MGHDK and CDR2 SYGVNS come from the germline V gene. DNA of the CDR3: TGTGCCAGCAGGGGGGACAGGGAAAACCCGAACATTCAGTACTTC. Translated, it gives CASRGDRENPNIQYF.

This chain uses TRBV11-2 with TRBJ1-1; a possible D gene is TRBD1 (6 bases). Germline assignment: CDR1 SGHAT and CDR2 FQNNGV. V gave up 6 bases and J gave up 4 bases, with 12 bases separating them. CDR3 length: 13 residues. DNA of the CDR3: TGTGCCAGCAGTTGGGGGCGGCCCACTGAAGCTTTCTTT. Protein sequence: CASSWGRPTEAFF.

The rearrangement uses TRBV5-5 and TRBJ2-1; either TRBD1 or TRBD2 may supply D (5 bases each). The CDR3 covers 12 residues. CDR1 and CDR2 from the germline V gene are SGHKS and YYEKEE (reference sequence). Trimming stripped 5 bases from V and 8 bases from J, with 11 bases between. The CDR3 DNA sequence: TGTGCCAGCAGTTACGGGGCCTATGAGCAGTTCTTC. Encoded protein: CASSYGAYEQFF.

The rearrangement uses TRBV7-2 and TRBJ1-4; a weak D match, TRBD1 (6 bases). The CDR3 has 15 residues. Germline V gene data show CDR1 as SGHTA and CDR2 as FQGNSA. The V end lost 1 base, the J end lost 5 bases, and 11 bases lay between the germline ends. CDR3 nucleotide sequence: TGTGCCAGCAGCTTAGAAGGGACAAGCAATGAAAAACTGTTTTTT. Residues: CASSLEGTSNEKLFF.

This clone was detected only a few times. This chain joins TRBV27 and TRBJ2-3; 8 bases fit TRBD1. The CDR3 runs 14 residues. CDR1 is MNHEY, CDR2 SMNVEV, per germline (reference sequence). V trimming: 5 bases; J trimming: 3 bases; junction bases outside the gene matches: 4. The CDR3 protein is CASSLWTGTDTQYF. CDR3 coding DNA: TGTGCCAGCAGTCTTTGGACAGGGACAGATACGCAGTATTTT.

The V call is TRBV19, the J call TRBJ2-5; D may correspond to TRBD1 or TRBD2 (5 bases each). The germline V gene encodes CDR1 LNHDA and CDR2 SQIVND (reference sequence). V was cut by 0 bases and J by 1 base, with 6 bases left in between. The length of the CDR3 is 14 residues. The CDR3 DNA is TGTGCCAGTAGTATAGATGGGACCCAAGAGACCCAGTACTTC. Protein sequence: CASSIDGTQETQYF. Combining the CDR3 with reference TRBV19 and TRBJ2-5 gives the whole variable domain DGGITQSPKYLFRKEGQNVTLSCEQNLNHDAMYWYRQDPGQGLRLIYYSQIVNDFQKGDIAEGYSVSREKKESFPLTVTSAQKNPTAFYLCASSIDGTQETQYFGPGTRLLVL.

This chain connects TRBV19 to TRBJ2-1, with 13 nucleotides matching TRBD2. J gave up 5 bases and V 5 bases, and 12 bases lay outside the gene matches. This CDR3 has 18 amino acids. The germline gives CDR1 LNHDA, CDR2 SQIVND (reference sequence). The CDR3 DNA reads TGTGCCAGTAGTTCCACAGGACTAGCGGGAGACGTCGACAATGAGCAGTTCTTC. Encoded protein: CASSSTGLAGDVDNEQFF.

The chain employs TRBV2 and TRBJ2-2; D is perhaps TRBD1 or TRBD2 (5 bases each). The V gene lost 4 bases and the J gene lost 5 bases, with 14 bases spanning the gap. Germline CDR1 SNHLY, CDR2 FYNNEI. This CDR3 has 15 amino acids. DNA for the CDR3: TGTGCCAGCAGTGGGGACCGGCGAGGGACCGGGGAGCTGTTTTTT. It translates to CASSGDRRGTGELFF. The complete variable domain, with remaining parts taken from reference TRBV2 and TRBJ2-2, reads EPEVTQTPSHQVTQMGQEVILRCVPISNHLYFYWYRQILGQKVEFLVSFYNNEISEKSEIFDDQFSVERPDGSNFTLKIRSTKLEDSAMYFCASSGDRRGTGELFFGEGSRLTVL.

The genes are TRBV5-8 and TRBJ2-2, with D possibly being TRBD1 (5 bases). V was cut by 0 bases and J by 1 base, with 7 bases left in between. Germline lookup yields CDR1 SGHTS and CDR2 YDEGEE. The CDR3 runs to 15 residues. The CDR3 sequence is CASSLGGLNTGELFF. CDR3 DNA: TGTGCCAGCAGCTTGGGGGGCTTGAACACCGGGGAGCTGTTTTTT.

The chain employs TRBV4-3 and TRBJ2-1, with TRBD2 as a possible D gene (5 bases). The CDR3 length is 15 residues. Looked up from germline, CDR1 is LGHNA and CDR2 is YSLEER. V was shortened by 0 bases and J by 8 bases, with 14 bases between the two germline ends. This CDR3 reads CASSQDSRADDEQFF. The CDR3 DNA reads TGCGCCAGCAGCCAAGATTCGCGGGCCGACGATGAGCAGTTCTTC.

The DNA of the CDR3 is TGTGCCAGTAGATTAGACAGGAGCTCCTACAATGAGCAGTTCTTC. This codes for CASRLDRSSYNEQFF. The rearrangement joins TRBV19 to TRBJ2-1; D is possibly TRBD1 (6 bases). CDR3 length: 15 residues. Trimming left V 6 bases short and J 0 bases short, with 12 bases between. Germline CDR1 LNHDA, CDR2 SQIVND (reference sequence).

V is TRBV10-1 and J is TRBJ2-3, with no clear D. The CDR3 contains 12 residues. CDR1 is WNHNN and CDR2 is SYGVQD in the germline V gene (reference sequence). Trimming shortened V by 5 bases and J by 2 bases, and 5 bases separated the two germline ends. The CDR3 reads CASSPDTDTQYF. CDR3 DNA sequence: TGCGCCAGCAGTCCGGACACAGATACGCAGTATTTT.

In its sample, this clone was seen a few times. The V call is TRBV9, the J call TRBJ1-1; TRBD1 aligns across 7 bases. The CDR3 is made up of 13 amino acids. The germline CDR1 and CDR2 sequences are SGDLS and YYNGEE. The junction had 2 bases not matched to a gene; V was cut back by 3 bases and J by 3 bases. CDR3 protein: CASSAQGDTEAFF. The CDR3 region has the DNA TGTGCCAGCAGCGCCCAGGGGGACACTGAAGCTTTCTTT.

The rearrangement links TRBV5-1 to TRBJ2-7; D not resolved. Germline lookup yields CDR1 SGHRS and CDR2 YFSETQ. Trimming took 0 bases from V and 6 from J, leaving 13 bases between them. This CDR3 region has 14 residues. CDR3 nucleotides: TGCGCCAGCAGCTTGGCCCCGCCGAGGCGCGAGCAGTACTTC. This sequence encodes CASSLAPPRREQYF.

This clone was observed a few times. The chain joins TRBV25-1 to TRBJ1-5; D gene ambiguous. The V end lost 6 bases, the J end lost 4 bases, and 10 bases lay between the germline ends. CDR3 length equals 13 residues. Germline lookup yields CDR1 MGHDK and CDR2 SYGVNS. Here the CDR3 reads CASSEPGNQPQHF. The DNA of the CDR3 is TGTGCCAGCAGCGAACCCGGAAATCAGCCCCAGCATTTT.

This chain connects TRBV2 to TRBJ2-1; 9 bases are shared with TRBD2. Losses at the gene ends were 5 bases for V and 8 bases for J; bases not matched to a gene: 7. From germline, CDR1 is SNHLY and CDR2 FYNNEI. CDR3 size: 14 residues. The DNA for the CDR3 is TGTGCCAGCAGTTTCGGGACTAGCTTCGATGAGCAGTTCTTC. Protein product: CASSFGTSFDEQFF.

V gene TRBV7-2 combines with J gene TRBJ2-3; 8 bases are shared with TRBD2. The V segment lost 5 bases and the J segment 4 bases; nucleotides outside the gene matches: 2. Germline V gives CDR1 SGHTA, CDR2 FQGNSA. The CDR3 runs 13 residues. CDR3 amino acids: CASSGTRADTQYF. The CDR3 region has the DNA TGTGCCAGCAGCGGGACTAGAGCAGATACGCAGTATTTT.